This T cell receptor (beta chain) was observed in a study of T cells in Graves' hyperthyroidism and ophthalmopathy. Turning to the study itself: The blood sample was taken at first diagnosis, before treatment began. Broader study findings: It was a median around 6 months before onset that the model predicted ophthalmopathy.

Germline V gene sequence: CDR1 SQVTM, CDR2 ANQGSEA. The CDR3 extends over 14 amino acids. A word on this clonotype: Its antigen is still unknown. The junction departs from germline at one end; a sequencing error may be responsible.

RNA transcripts provided the source from which TCR beta CDR3 regions were amplified. Researchers ran a first-round RT-PCR on the TCR CDR3 using the HTBI primer set. TCRdb recomputed calls from the multiplex PCR reads with MiXCR, one row per CDR3 protein. This table has about 380,000 distinct CDR3 sequences, about 14% appearing once. Diagnostic assessment was based on clinical symptoms, serum thyroxine and TRAb, thyroid ultrasound and orbital computed tomography. The origin of this receptor is a man in his thirties or forties with Graves' hyperthyroidism that later progressed to Graves' ophthalmopathy. The gene calls are TRBV29-1 and TRBJ2-5; no reliable D call. Material: blood. The CDR3 DNA is TGCAGCGTTGTCCCCCGCGGAGCTCAAGAGATCCAGTACTTC. It codes for CSVVPRGAQEIQYF. Together with reference TRBV29-1 and TRBJ2-5, the CDR3 gives the full variable domain: SAVISQKPSRDICQRGTSLTIQCQVDSQVTMMFWYRQQPGQSLTLIATANQGSEATYESGFVIDKFPISRPNLTFSTLTVSNMSPEDSSIYLCSVVPRGAQEIQYFGPGTRLLVL.